This entry describes one T cell receptor beta chain. Its antigen is undetermined. The sample comes from a study of T cell responses to AZD1222 COVID-19 vaccine. This CDR3 has 17 amino acids. Losses at the gene ends were 0 bases for V and 5 bases for J; bases not matched to a gene: 11. Germline CDR1 SGHNT, CDR2 YENEEA. Assay: immunoSEQ multiplex PCR; the TCRdb copy retains only in-frame clones and omits some. The table shows 57,000 or so clones, with 60% to 85% occurring only once. Study-wide results and limits: Baseline serostatus was positive in only six AZD1222 recipients. Spike-specific TCRs gained breadth and depth after people received two AZD1222 doses.

Sequenced material: peripheral blood, taken 28 days after the second AZD1222 dose. The TCR comes from an adult who received the AZD1222 COVID-19 vaccine. The rearrangement joins TRBV11-3 to TRBJ2-7; 9 nucleotides align to TRBD2. CDR3 in amino acids: CASSLDAQAGGLDEQYF. The CDR3, as DNA: TGTGCCAGCAGCTTAGATGCTCAGGCGGGGGGGCTCGACGAGCAGTACTTC.